The clone carrying this TCR beta chain was recorded once. Germline V gives CDR1 SGHRS, CDR2 YFSETQ. V lost 5 bases and J lost 3; bases outside the gene matches: 12. This CDR3 region has 16 residues. The sample is drawn from a study of blood T cell repertoires in COVID-19. Overall study: Samples came from the United States, Italy and Spain, spanning acute and convalescent COVID-19. PBMCs, B-cell-depleted T cells, or T cells were the source of the cDNA or gDNA that made up the material.

Original processing methods: Amplification from reference gene primers served as the basis for estimated nucleated cell counts. Measured with immunoSEQ multiplex PCR; TCRdb has only the in-frame clones, and not every one. That table supplies the V and J calls and clone size; D and trimming were determined from the DNA. The data contain around 130,000 clones, around 85% of them seen just once; the ten biggest clones take up about 16%. This TCR came from a woman aged 45 to 65 who had recovered from COVID-19. Sequenced input: peripheral blood. The chain is built from TRBV5-1 and TRBJ2-5; 8 nucleotides align to TRBD2. The CDR3 region is CASRRLIAGLKETQYF. CDR3 coding DNA: TGCGCCAGCAGACGCCTGATAGCGGGGTTGAAAGAGACCCAGTACTTC.